Shown below are 2 T cell receptor beta chains from a single sample sequenced in a study of blood T cells in healthy people across ages. It was with a sample-barcoded 5' primer and a J-beta primer mix that a second PCR of roughly 7 to 11 cycles was run. MiXCR, run by TCRdb on the 5' RACE reads, gives a single entry per CDR3 protein. Here the sample spans about 1.1 million distinct CDR3 sequences, 30% to 40% being singletons. The sequenced material came from blood. These receptors were obtained from a man younger than 30 in good health.

This clonotype was detected only a few times. This rearrangement joins TRBV29-1 to TRBJ2-3; 7 bases align to TRBD1. Trimming at V came to 6 bases and at J to 0 bases, leaving 6 bases not matched to a gene. This CDR3 region has 14 residues. The germline gives CDR1 SQVTM, CDR2 ANQGSEA. In nucleotides, the CDR3 is TGCAGCGTGGGGGACAGCCGAAGCACAGATACGCAGTATTTT. As protein: CSVGDSRSTDTQYF.

This clonotype was counted a few times. V usage is TRBV5-5 and J usage is TRBJ1-1, with 9 nucleotides matching TRBD1. The CDR3 spans 13 residues. Germline values: CDR1 SGHKS, CDR2 YYEKEE (reference sequence). The J segment lost 2 bases and the V segment lost 8 bases, leaving 4 bases of the junction unmatched. The CDR3 here is CASTGGQNTEAFF. The CDR3 DNA reads as TGTGCCAGTACAGGGGGCCAAAACACTGAAGCTTTCTTT.